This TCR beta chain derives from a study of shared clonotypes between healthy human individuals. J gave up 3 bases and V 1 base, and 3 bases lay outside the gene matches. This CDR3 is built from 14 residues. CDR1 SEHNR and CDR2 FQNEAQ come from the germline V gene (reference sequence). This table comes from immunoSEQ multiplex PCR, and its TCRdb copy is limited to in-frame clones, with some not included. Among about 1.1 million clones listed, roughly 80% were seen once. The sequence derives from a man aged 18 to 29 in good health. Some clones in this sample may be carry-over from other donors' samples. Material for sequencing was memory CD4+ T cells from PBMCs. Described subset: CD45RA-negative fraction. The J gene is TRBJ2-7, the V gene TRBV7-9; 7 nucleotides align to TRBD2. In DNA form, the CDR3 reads TGTGCCAGCAGCTTAGTCGGGAGGATCTACGAGCAGTACTTC. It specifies CASSLVGRIYEQYF. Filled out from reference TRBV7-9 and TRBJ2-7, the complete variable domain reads DTGVSQNPRHKITKRGQNVTFRCDPISEHNRLYWYRQTLGQGPEFLTYFQNEAQLEKSRLLSDRFSAERPKGSFSTLEIQRTEQGDSAMYLCASSLVGRIYEQYFGPGTRLTVT.